This T cell receptor (beta chain) was captured in a study of beta chain features in type 1 diabetes. The study, taken as a whole, reports: TCRB CDR3s were moderately but significantly shorter in Type 1 diabetes patients in all four CD4+ subsets. Cells that show high TCR expression could be over-represented by cDNA sequencing.

All of the isolated RNA was reverse transcribed, so expressed TCRB transcripts were sequenced. Some clones are missing from TCRdb's copy, which holds only in-frame ones; the method was immunoSEQ multiplex PCR. The sample shows hundreds of thousands of clones, around 15% of them seen only once. This clone occurred a few times. No antigen is known for it. CD4+ cells of the naive, central memory, regulatory and stem cell-like memory types were sorted via CD45RO/CCR7/CD25/CD127/CD95/CD27. The TCR sequence derives from a man aged 18 to 35 with type 1 diabetes. Sequenced input: naive CD4+ T cells from blood.

The CDR3 DNA sequence: TGTGCCAGCAGCCAAAATACAGGAAACATTCAGTACTTC. This gives the protein CASSQNTGNIQYF. The gene calls are TRBV14 and TRBJ2-4, with D maybe TRBD1 (5 bases). The V end was cut by 2 bases, the J end by 6 bases, with 8 bases between. The CDR3 consists of 13 residues. Germline V lookup: CDR1 SGHDN, CDR2 FVKESK.